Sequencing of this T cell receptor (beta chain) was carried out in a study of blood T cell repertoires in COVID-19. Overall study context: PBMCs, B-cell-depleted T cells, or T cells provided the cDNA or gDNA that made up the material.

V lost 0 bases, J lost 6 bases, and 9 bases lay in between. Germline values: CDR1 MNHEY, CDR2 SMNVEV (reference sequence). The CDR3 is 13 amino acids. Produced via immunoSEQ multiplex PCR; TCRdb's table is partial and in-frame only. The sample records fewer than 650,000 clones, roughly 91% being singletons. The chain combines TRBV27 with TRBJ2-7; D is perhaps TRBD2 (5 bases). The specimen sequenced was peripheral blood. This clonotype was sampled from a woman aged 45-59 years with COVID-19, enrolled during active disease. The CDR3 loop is CASSLSGVGEQYF. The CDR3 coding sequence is TGTGCCAGCAGTTTATCGGGAGTCGGCGAGCAGTACTTC.